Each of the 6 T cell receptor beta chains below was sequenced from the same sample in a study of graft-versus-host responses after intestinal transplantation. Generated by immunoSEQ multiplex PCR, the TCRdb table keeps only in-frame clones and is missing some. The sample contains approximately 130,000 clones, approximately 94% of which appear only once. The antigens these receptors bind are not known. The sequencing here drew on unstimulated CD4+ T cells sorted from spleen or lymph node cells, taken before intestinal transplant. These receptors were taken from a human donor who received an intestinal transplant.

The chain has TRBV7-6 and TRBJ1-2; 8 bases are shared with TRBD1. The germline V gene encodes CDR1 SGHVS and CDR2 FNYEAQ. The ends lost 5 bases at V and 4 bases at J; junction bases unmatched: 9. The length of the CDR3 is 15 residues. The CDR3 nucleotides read TGTGCCAGCAGCCAGGACAGGGAAAGAGGCTATGGCTACACCTTC. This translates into CASSQDRERGYGYTF.

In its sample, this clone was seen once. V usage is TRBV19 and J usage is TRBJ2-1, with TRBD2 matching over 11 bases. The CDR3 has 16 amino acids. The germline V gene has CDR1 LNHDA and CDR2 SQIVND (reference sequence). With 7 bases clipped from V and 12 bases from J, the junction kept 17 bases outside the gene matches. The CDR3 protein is CASTPPGTSGIKGQFF. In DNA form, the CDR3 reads TGTGCCAGTACCCCACCGGGGACTAGCGGAATCAAAGGGCAGTTCTTC. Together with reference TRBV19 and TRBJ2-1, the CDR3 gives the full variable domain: DGGITQSPKYLFRKEGQNVTLSCEQNLNHDAMYWYRQDPGQGLRLIYYSQIVNDFQKGDIAEGYSVSREKKESFPLTVTSAQKNPTAFYLCASTPPGTSGIKGQFFGPGTRLTVL.

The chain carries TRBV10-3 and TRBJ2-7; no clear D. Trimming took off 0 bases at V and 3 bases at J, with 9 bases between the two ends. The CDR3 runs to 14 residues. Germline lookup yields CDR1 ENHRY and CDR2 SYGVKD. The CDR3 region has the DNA TGTGCCATCAGTGAGTCGAGTGGGGTCTACGAGCAGTACTTC. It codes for CAISESSGVYEQYF.

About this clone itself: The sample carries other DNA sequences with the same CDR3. The CDR3 DNA reads TGTGCCAGCTCACCCCTGGGGGAGACCCAGTACTTC. Amino acids: CASSPLGETQYF. The chain employs TRBV18 and TRBJ2-5, with unresolved D. Germline V lookup: CDR1 KGHSH, CDR2 LQKENI. This CDR3 has 12 amino acids. The V end lost 3 bases, the J end lost 5 bases, and 7 bases lay between the germline ends.

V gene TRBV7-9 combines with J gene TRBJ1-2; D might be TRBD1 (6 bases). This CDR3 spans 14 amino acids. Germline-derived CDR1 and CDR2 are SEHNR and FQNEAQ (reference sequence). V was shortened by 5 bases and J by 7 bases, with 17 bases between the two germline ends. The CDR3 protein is CASSKPRGNGGYTF. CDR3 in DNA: TGTGCCAGCAGCAAACCGAGGGGGAATGGTGGCTACACCTTC.

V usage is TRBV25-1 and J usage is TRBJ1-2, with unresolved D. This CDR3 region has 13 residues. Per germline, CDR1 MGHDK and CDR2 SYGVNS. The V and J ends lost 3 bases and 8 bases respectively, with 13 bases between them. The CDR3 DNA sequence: TGTGCCAGCAGTGAGTGGCACCAGGAGGGCTACACCTTC. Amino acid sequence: CASSEWHQEGYTF.